This TCR beta chain was sequenced during a study of T cell responses to AZD1222 COVID-19 vaccine. Study-level results: Variant regions that are unmutated are reportedly the target of nearly half of spike-specific TCRs.

TCRdb's table, derived via immunoSEQ multiplex PCR, lists solely in-frame clones and lacks some. The sample yields under 70,000 clones, approximately 88% seen once. Only one count was recorded for this clone. Its target is unknown. This clonotype was obtained from an adult in good health. The sequenced sample was peripheral blood, obtained on day 0 of AZD1222 vaccination.

Written as DNA, the CDR3 is TGCGCCAGCAGCGTGAGGGACTGGCCGAACAATGAGCAGTTCTTC. Its translation: CASSVRDWPNNEQFF. This chain joins TRBV5-1 and TRBJ2-1, with TRBD2 as a possible D gene (6 bases). This CDR3 has 15 residues. V lost 4 bases, J lost 5 bases, and 16 bases lay in between. Germline loops: CDR1 SGHRS, CDR2 YFSETQ.